This TCR beta chain comes out of a study of tumor-infiltrating lymphocytes in localized non-small cell lung cancer. Study as a whole: Resected tumor was paired with non-adjacent uninvolved lung from the same patient.

The length of the CDR3 is 12 residues. Germline lookup yields CDR1 SQVTM and CDR2 ANQGSEA. J gave up 6 bases and V 7 bases, and 7 bases lay outside the gene matches. Sequenced by immunoSEQ multiplex PCR; TCRdb stores in-frame clones only, minus some. This sample carries 15,000 to 20,000 clones, 73% of them seen once, and the ten largest clones take around 4%. This clone was observed a few times. The source of this sequence is a human donor with non-small cell lung cancer. J is TRBJ1-1 and V is TRBV29-1, with TRBD1 matching over 8 bases. The sequenced sample was lung tumor tissue. CDR3 residues: CSAQGTGSEAFF. The CDR3 DNA follows: TGCAGCGCCCAGGGGACAGGTTCTGAAGCTTTCTTT.